This is a list of T cell receptor beta chains from one sample in a study of T-cell memory formation after mild COVID-19. One entry per CDR3 protein, called by TCRdb with MiXCR from the 5' RACE reads. Seen here are 450,000 to 650,000 distinct CDR3 sequences, under 20% observed once, and the top ten hold approximately 12%. Sequenced input: PBMCs or a T cell subset sorted from them (not recorded which). The receptor source for this set is an adult woman who had mild COVID-19 (a few samples of this study predate the infection). Cell type and time point are not known. CDR3s include the opening cysteine and the closing phenylalanine or tryptophan. A D gene is named only where the DNA matches it firmly. Some rows have no size entry. The others give once, few or many, or a class for an expanded clone.

d_gene	v_gene	len	abundance	j_gene	CDR3nt	CDR3aa
TRBD2	TRBV5-1	15	few	TRBJ2-3	TGCGCCAGCAGCTCAAAGCGGGAACTCACAGATACGCAGTATTTT	CASSSKRELTDTQYF
TRBD1	TRBV7-9	16	few	TRBJ1-5	TGTGCCAGCAGCAGACAGGGGTTTGAGAGCAATCAGCCCCAGCATTTT	CASSRQGFESNQPQHF
-	TRBV7-8	14	-	TRBJ2-1	TGTGCCAGCAGCTTATGGTCTAGATCCAATGAGCAGTTCTTC	CASSLWSRSNEQFF
-	TRBV7-8	18	few	TRBJ2-3	TGTGCCAGCAGCTTAGGGGCCAGGTCCCTAAGCGGGACAGATACGCAGTATTTT	CASSLGARSLSGTDTQYF
-	TRBV5-5	14	-	TRBJ1-2	TGTGCCAGCAGCTTGAGGTCGGGGAACTATGGCTACACCTTC	CASSLRSGNYGYTF
TRBD1	TRBV29-1	13	-	TRBJ1-1	TGCAGCGTCCGACAGGGGGTTGGCACTGAAGCTTTCTTT	CSVRQGVGTEAFF
TRBD2	TRBV20-1	14	few	TRBJ2-1	TGCAGTGCTAGTATAGCGGGAGATTTCAATGAGCAGTTCTTC	CSASIAGDFNEQFF
-	TRBV24-1	13	-	TRBJ2-1	TGTGCCACCAGTGATTTTGGATACAATGAGCAGTTCTTC	CATSDFGYNEQFF
-	TRBV3-1	11	many	TRBJ2-2	TGTGCCAGCATGGGGACCGGGGAGCTGTTTTTT	CASMGTGELFF
TRBD1	TRBV2	13	few	TRBJ2-7	TGTGCCAGCACGGGGGACAGGGGTGGTGAGCAGTACTTC	CASTGDRGGEQYF
-	TRBV20-1	13	-	TRBJ1-1	TGCAGTGCCATGCAAAACCTGAACACTGAAGCTTTCTTT	CSAMQNLNTEAFF
TRBD2	TRBV7-8	15	many	TRBJ2-7	TGTGCCAGCAGCTTAGATCTAGCGGGGCCCTACGAGCAGTACTTC	CASSLDLAGPYEQYF
TRBD2	TRBV28	15	-	TRBJ2-1	TGTGCCCATTCCCCCGGGGGAAGCGGGAACGATGAGCAGTTCTTC	CAHSPGGSGNDEQFF
-	TRBV6-5	17	-	TRBJ1-2	TGTGCCAGCAGTTACTCGAAGGTATCCAGGGGCATCGGTGGCTACACCTTC	CASSYSKVSRGIGGYTF
TRBD1	TRBV3-1	14	many	TRBJ1-2	TGTGCCAGCAGCCAAGCGGGACAGATCTATGGCTACACCTTC	CASSQAGQIYGYTF
TRBD1	TRBV5-4	14	-	TRBJ2-7	TGTGCCAGCAGCAGCAGGGGGTCCTCCTACGAGCAGTACTTC	CASSSRGSSYEQYF
TRBD2	TRBV7-8	20	-	TRBJ2-3	TGTGCCAGCAGCGACATGGGACTAGCGGGAGGACCCTCTAGCACAGATACGCAGTATTTT	CASSDMGLAGGPSSTDTQYF
TRBD1	TRBV28	13	-	TRBJ2-1	TGTGCCACCGACAGGGGAGGTGGCAATGAGCAGTTCTTC	CATDRGGGNEQFF
TRBD2	TRBV5-4	17	-	TRBJ2-3	TGTGCCAGCAGGTCGCGGGGGGGCCTAGGGGAGACAGATACGCAGTATTTT	CASRSRGGLGETDTQYF
-	TRBV7-9	15	many	TRBJ2-5	TGTGCCAGCAGCTCCACCGTCGGGATCCGAGAGACCCAGTACTTC	CASSSTVGIRETQYF
TRBD2	TRBV4-1	18	few	TRBJ2-5	TGCGCCAGCAGCCAAGAGAGGGGATCTAGCGGGGTCCAAGAGACCCAGTACTTC	CASSQERGSSGVQETQYF
TRBD2	TRBV4-2	17	-	TRBJ2-1	TGTGCCAGCAGCCAAGATGAGGTAGCGGGGGATCCCAATGAGCAGTTCTTC	CASSQDEVAGDPNEQFF
-	TRBV20-1	16	-	TRBJ1-3	TGCAGTGCGAAGGCGGGCGATGGACGCTCTGGAAACACCATATATTTT	CSAKAGDGRSGNTIYF
-	TRBV12-3/TRBV12-4	15	few	TRBJ1-5	TGTGCCAGCAGTTTTGACGGACGGCAAAATCAGCCCCAGCATTTT	CASSFDGRQNQPQHF
-	TRBV5-1	14	-	TRBJ1-2	TGCGCCAGCAGCGCGGGCTTGGGGGACCGCTTTCTCACCTTC	CASSAGLGDRFLTF
-	TRBV30	13	-	TRBJ1-1	TGTGCCTGGAGTAGACAGATGGGGACTGAAGCTTTCTTT	CAWSRQMGTEAFF
TRBD1	TRBV5-6	15	few	TRBJ2-7	TGTGCCAGCAGCACTCAGACAGGGGTTGCCTACGAGCAGTACTTC	CASSTQTGVAYEQYF
-	TRBV18	14	-	TRBJ2-1	TGTGCCAGCTCCGGACAGAACTCCTACAATGAGCAGTTCTTC	CASSGQNSYNEQFF
TRBD2	TRBV7-9	15	few	TRBJ2-7	TGTGCCAGCAGCTTACCCCTAGCGGGAGGCTACGAGCAGTACTTC	CASSLPLAGGYEQYF
TRBD2	TRBV30	16	-	TRBJ2-1	TGTGCCTGGAGTGTACCCCGGACTAGCGGGACCAATGAGCAGTTCTTC	CAWSVPRTSGTNEQFF
-	TRBV21-1	15	few	TRBJ1-5	TGTGCCTTGTACGGACAGGGGGCTTGCGATCAGCCCCAGCATTTT	CALYGQGACDQPQHF
TRBD1	TRBV7-6	16	few	TRBJ1-2	TGTGCCAGCAGCTTATCCGGGACAGGGGTTCGGGGTGGCTACACCTTC	CASSLSGTGVRGGYTF
-	TRBV5-1	14	few	TRBJ2-3	TGCGCCAGCAGCTTGGAGGGGGGGAAAGATACGCAGTATTTT	CASSLEGGKDTQYF
TRBD1	TRBV7-6	16	-	TRBJ2-1	TGTGCCAGCAGCTTAAACCCGGGACAGGGGTGGAATGAGCAGTTCTTC	CASSLNPGQGWNEQFF
TRBD2	TRBV11-2	14	many	TRBJ2-1	TGTGCCAGCAGCCTAAGACTAGCGGGAGGGGAGCAGTTCTTC	CASSLRLAGGEQFF
-	TRBV18	15	-	TRBJ2-2	TGTGCCAGCTCCCCTACAAGCGAGAACACCGGGGAGCTGTTTTTT	CASSPTSENTGELFF
TRBD2	TRBV7-3	19	-	TRBJ2-1	TGTGCCAGCAGCTTACCACGACCTAGCGGGAGTCGACGAGGCAATGAGCAGTTCTTC	CASSLPRPSGSRRGNEQFF
TRBD1	TRBV6-4	15	-	TRBJ2-1	TGTGCCAGCAGTCATACCGGGACAGGGGGCGATGAGCAGTTCTTC	CASSHTGTGGDEQFF
TRBD2	TRBV6-6	16	few	TRBJ2-6	TGTGCCAGCAGTTACTCCGGGGGGGTTGGGGCCAACGTCCTGACTTTC	CASSYSGGVGANVLTF
-	TRBV12-3/TRBV12-4	15	few	TRBJ1-2	TGTGCCAGCAGCCCTACTAGAACCGGGAGCTATGGCTACACCTTC	CASSPTRTGSYGYTF
-	TRBV20-1	13	-	TRBJ2-3	TGCAGTGACGGGGTTTCGGGCACAGATACGCAGTATTTT	CSDGVSGTDTQYF
TRBD2	TRBV10-3	16	-	TRBJ2-3	TGTGCCATCAGCGAGACCGGGACTAGCGGTACAGATACGCAGTATTTT	CAISETGTSGTDTQYF
TRBD1	TRBV11-2	15	-	TRBJ2-1	TGTGCCAGCAGCTCCGGGACAGGGAAGGGCAATGAGCAGTTCTTC	CASSSGTGKGNEQFF
TRBD2	TRBV6-1	14	-	TRBJ2-2	TGTGCCAGCAGGGGACTAGCGTTGACCGGGGAGCTGTTTTTT	CASRGLALTGELFF
-	TRBV4-1	14	many	TRBJ2-5	TGCGCCAGCAGCCAAGGCCAATCCCAAGAGACCCAGTACTTC	CASSQGQSQETQYF
-	TRBV30	15	-	TRBJ2-7	TGTGCCTGGAGTGGGAGGCGGGGCCCCTCCTACGAGCAGTACTTC	CAWSGRRGPSYEQYF
-	TRBV9	14	-	TRBJ2-3	TGTGCCAGCAGCGGTCGGGACGTAACAGATACGCAGTATTTT	CASSGRDVTDTQYF
-	TRBV7-9	14	-	TRBJ2-3	TGTGCCAGCAGCTTCCTCCTAGCTTTTGATACGCAGTATTTT	CASSFLLAFDTQYF